A single T cell receptor beta chain is shown here with its context. These data originate in a study of blood T cell repertoires in COVID-19. Study summary: There were acute and convalescent COVID-19 samples, and they came from the United States, Italy and Spain. PBMCs, B-cell-depleted T cells, or T cells were the source of the cDNA or gDNA that made up the material.

Sequenced by immunoSEQ multiplex PCR; TCRdb stores in-frame clones only, minus some. The repertoire holds about 180,000 clones, with 80% to 90% as singletons. This CDR3 has 15 residues. Trimming stripped 4 bases from V and 0 bases from J, with 12 bases between. CDR1 and CDR2 (germline): MGHRA, YSYEKL. Material for sequencing was peripheral blood. The chain combines TRBV4-1 with TRBJ1-1; D gene uncertain. The TCR originated in a man between 45 and 60 years old with active or convalescent COVID-19. CDR3 nucleotide sequence: TGCGCCAGCAGCCCCCAAGCCCTTATGAACACTGAAGCTTTCTTT. Translating gives CASSPQALMNTEAFF.